This is a list of T cell receptor beta chains from one sample in a study of cytomegalovirus exposure and HLA in healthy donors. Method: immunoSEQ multiplex PCR; TCRdb's copy keeps in-frame clones and lacks some. The repertoire holds 80,000 or so clones, with around 65% as singletons. Sequences were obtained from PBMCs. These receptors all come from a man aged 60-69 years in good health and CMV-seropositive. Both conserved end residues are part of each CDR3. A D gene is named only where the DNA matches it firmly. Clone size is stated in some rows and not others, as once, few, many or a class when expanded.

v_call: TRBV7-8
j_call: TRBJ2-7
clone_size: .
d_call: TRBD1
cdr3_aa: CASSLVGTGNEQYF
cdr3_nt: TGTGCCAGCAGCTTAGTTGGGACAGGGAACGAGCAGTACTTC

v_call: TRBV19
j_call: TRBJ2-5
clone_size: .
d_call: TRBD2
cdr3_aa: CASSIRPAGGVETQYF
cdr3_nt: TGTGCCAGTAGTATTCGCCCAGCGGGAGGAGTAGAGACCCAGTACTTC

v_call: TRBV11-2
j_call: TRBJ2-3
clone_size: once
d_call: .
cdr3_aa: CASSWGPRDTQYF
cdr3_nt: TGTGCCAGCAGCTGGGGGCCCAGGGATACGCAGTATTTT

v_call: TRBV5-1
j_call: TRBJ1-2
clone_size: .
d_call: .
cdr3_aa: CASSLATANYGYTF
cdr3_nt: TGCGCCAGCAGCTTGGCCACAGCTAACTATGGCTACACCTTC

v_call: TRBV27
j_call: TRBJ2-7
clone_size: .
d_call: .
cdr3_aa: CASSLSADYEQYF
cdr3_nt: TGTGCCAGCAGTTTATCGGCGGACTACGAGCAGTACTTC

v_call: TRBV2
j_call: TRBJ2-7
clone_size: once
d_call: .
cdr3_aa: CASLREYEQYF
cdr3_nt: TGTGCCAGCCTCAGGGAATACGAGCAGTACTTC

v_call: TRBV29-1
j_call: TRBJ2-5
clone_size: .
d_call: TRBD2
cdr3_aa: CSLSGGGKETQYF
cdr3_nt: TGCAGCCTATCGGGAGGGGGAAAAGAGACCCAGTACTTC

v_call: TRBV6-1
j_call: TRBJ1-4
clone_size: .
d_call: .
cdr3_aa: CASTGVTNEKLFF
cdr3_nt: TGTGCCAGCACCGGGGTCACTAATGAAAAACTGTTTTTT

v_call: TRBV18
j_call: TRBJ2-7
clone_size: .
d_call: .
cdr3_aa: CASSPPERRKHEQYF
cdr3_nt: TGTGCCAGCTCACCACCAGAGCGGAGGAAGCACGAGCAGTACTTC

v_call: TRBV28
j_call: TRBJ2-1
clone_size: .
d_call: TRBD2
cdr3_aa: CASSDPGTSSYNEQFF
cdr3_nt: TGTGCCAGCAGCGATCCTGGGACTAGCTCCTACAATGAGCAGTTCTTC

v_call: TRBV7-9
j_call: TRBJ1-5
clone_size: .
d_call: TRBD1
cdr3_aa: CASSSEGQTNQPQHF
cdr3_nt: TGTGCCAGCAGCTCCGAGGGACAGACCAATCAGCCCCAGCATTTT

v_call: TRBV6-6
j_call: TRBJ2-1
clone_size: once
d_call: .
cdr3_aa: CASGSEVEQFF
cdr3_nt: TGTGCCAGCGGTTCTGAGGTGGAGCAGTTCTTC

v_call: TRBV5-5
j_call: TRBJ1-2
clone_size: .
d_call: TRBD1
cdr3_aa: CASSRTRDRFAAGYTF
cdr3_nt: TGTGCCAGCAGCCGTACTAGGGACAGGTTTGCGGCTGGCTACACCTTC

v_call: TRBV7-2
j_call: TRBJ2-3
clone_size: .
d_call: .
cdr3_aa: CASSFHAQGTQYF
cdr3_nt: TGTGCCAGCAGCTTTCACGCTCAGGGCACGCAGTATTTT

v_call: TRBV6-5
j_call: TRBJ2-7
clone_size: .
d_call: TRBD1
cdr3_aa: CASSYGQGLYEQYF
cdr3_nt: TGTGCCAGCAGTTACGGACAGGGCCTCTACGAGCAGTACTTC

v_call: TRBV2
j_call: TRBJ2-7
clone_size: once
d_call: .
cdr3_aa: CASSDGTPVYEQYF
cdr3_nt: TGTGCCAGCAGTGACGGGACACCAGTCTACGAGCAGTACTTC

v_call: TRBV13
j_call: TRBJ2-2
clone_size: .
d_call: TRBD1
cdr3_aa: CASSDRGSGTGELFF
cdr3_nt: TGTGCCAGCAGCGACAGGGGGAGTGGCACCGGGGAGCTGTTTTTT

v_call: TRBV21-1
j_call: TRBJ2-5
clone_size: once
d_call: .
cdr3_aa: CATGGRGSGETQYF
cdr3_nt: TGTGCCACCGGGGGACGGGGGTCAGGAGAGACCCAGTACTTC

v_call: TRBV6-6
j_call: TRBJ1-5
clone_size: .
d_call: .
cdr3_aa: CASSRSGAQPQHF
cdr3_nt: TGTGCCAGCAGCAGATCTGGGGCCCAGCCCCAGCATTTT

v_call: TRBV4-3
j_call: TRBJ2-1
clone_size: few
d_call: TRBD2
cdr3_aa: CASSQLDARLAGGQGWGDEQFF
cdr3_nt: TGCGCCAGCAGCCAATTAGACGCGAGACTAGCGGGGGGTCAGGGTTGGGGTGATGAGCAGTTCTTC

v_call: TRBV28
j_call: TRBJ2-7
clone_size: few
d_call: TRBD2
cdr3_aa: CATQFRGLAGHEQYF
cdr3_nt: TGTGCCACCCAGTTTAGGGGACTAGCGGGCCACGAGCAGTACTTC

v_call: TRBV12-5
j_call: TRBJ2-7
clone_size: .
d_call: TRBD2
cdr3_aa: CASALRAGGLYEQYF
cdr3_nt: TGTGCTAGTGCCCTCAGAGCGGGGGGTCTCTACGAGCAGTACTTC

v_call: TRBV11-2
j_call: TRBJ2-7
clone_size: .
d_call: TRBD1
cdr3_aa: CASSPGTGGRGVYEQYF
cdr3_nt: TGTGCCAGCAGCCCCGGGACAGGGGGCAGAGGCGTGTACGAGCAGTACTTC

v_call: TRBV27
j_call: TRBJ2-7
clone_size: few
d_call: .
cdr3_aa: CASSFGQTYEQYF
cdr3_nt: TGTGCCAGCAGTTTTGGACAGACCTACGAGCAGTACTTC

v_call: TRBV7-9
j_call: TRBJ1-3
clone_size: few
d_call: .
cdr3_aa: CASSPGGGRGNTIYF
cdr3_nt: TGTGCCAGCAGCCCGGGGGGAGGACGTGGAAACACCATATATTTT

v_call: TRBV27
j_call: TRBJ2-6
clone_size: .
d_call: .
cdr3_aa: CASALGGAGANVLTF
cdr3_nt: TGTGCCAGCGCGCTCGGGGGTGCTGGGGCCAACGTCCTGACTTTC

v_call: TRBV1
j_call: TRBJ2-3
clone_size: .
d_call: .
cdr3_aa: CTSGLSVLEDTQYF
cdr3_nt: TGCACCAGCGGACTTAGCGTCCTCGAAGATACGCAGTATTTT

v_call: TRBV7-6
j_call: TRBJ2-1
clone_size: .
d_call: .
cdr3_aa: CASSPQGNEQFF
cdr3_nt: TGTGCCAGCAGCCCGCAGGGCAATGAGCAGTTCTTC

v_call: TRBV7-9
j_call: TRBJ2-1
clone_size: .
d_call: TRBD2
cdr3_aa: CASSFGRGLAYNEQFF
cdr3_nt: TGTGCCAGCAGCTTCGGTAGGGGACTAGCGTACAATGAGCAGTTCTTC

v_call: TRBV2
j_call: TRBJ2-1
clone_size: few
d_call: TRBD2
cdr3_aa: CASSGRDNEQFF
cdr3_nt: TGTGCCAGTAGCGGGAGGGACAATGAGCAGTTCTTC

v_call: TRBV6-5
j_call: TRBJ1-5
clone_size: medium-sized
d_call: .
cdr3_aa: CASRLTDNQPQHF
cdr3_nt: TGTGCCAGCCGCCTGACAGACAATCAGCCCCAGCATTTT

v_call: TRBV7-9
j_call: TRBJ2-3
clone_size: .
d_call: TRBD1
cdr3_aa: CASTKQGAKGTDTQYF
cdr3_nt: TGTGCCAGCACCAAACAGGGGGCTAAGGGCACAGATACGCAGTATTTT

v_call: TRBV7-7
j_call: TRBJ2-1
clone_size: .
d_call: TRBD1
cdr3_aa: CASSPGRGQENEQFF
cdr3_nt: TGTGCCAGCAGCCCCGGCAGGGGGCAGGAGAATGAGCAGTTCTTC

v_call: TRBV27
j_call: TRBJ2-2
clone_size: .
d_call: TRBD1
cdr3_aa: CASSWGQGSHTGELFF
cdr3_nt: TGTGCCAGCAGTTGGGGACAGGGGTCCCACACCGGGGAGCTGTTTTTT

v_call: TRBV5-1
j_call: TRBJ2-7
clone_size: .
d_call: TRBD1
cdr3_aa: CASSARDRLSYEQYF
cdr3_nt: TGCGCCAGCAGCGCCCGGGACAGACTCTCCTACGAGCAGTACTTC

v_call: TRBV28
j_call: TRBJ1-3
clone_size: .
d_call: .
cdr3_aa: CASSLSPGTGNTIYF
cdr3_nt: TGTGCCAGCAGTTTAAGTCCAGGTACTGGAAACACCATATATTTT

v_call: TRBV27
j_call: TRBJ1-2
clone_size: .
d_call: .
cdr3_aa: CASSERGSGYTF
cdr3_nt: TGTGCCAGCAGTGAGAGGGGGAGCGGCTACACCTTC

v_call: TRBV4-1
j_call: TRBJ2-4
clone_size: .
d_call: TRBD2
cdr3_aa: CASSQGLAGGDGAKNIQYF
cdr3_nt: TGCGCCAGCAGCCAAGGACTAGCGGGAGGGGATGGGGCCAAAAACATTCAGTACTTC

v_call: TRBV2
j_call: TRBJ2-4
clone_size: once
d_call: TRBD1
cdr3_aa: CASRAQGPKNIQYF
cdr3_nt: TGTGCCAGCAGGGCACAGGGGCCCAAAAACATTCAGTACTTC